What follows are 20 T cell receptor beta chains derived from one specimen sequenced in a study of PD-1 blockade in classical Hodgkin lymphoma (TCRdb year 2020). Library creation used the immunoSEQ multiplex PCR assay. TCRdb took this table from immuneACCESS and kept in-frame rearrangements with V and J called. Such tables lack part of the clones; where checked against another copy, unresolved V genes explain under half of the gap, and the rest is unexplained. Across this sample there are some 93,000 clones, with roughly 78% seen only once. In total, the top ten clones hold over 7.5% of the sample. The time point label corresponds to: cycle 4 day 1 (C4D1), after five to seven weeks of nivolumab. All trial patients had relapsed after autologous stem cell transplantation, with cohorts A, B and C differing in prior brentuximab vedotin exposure. The sequencing here drew on peripheral blood mononuclear cells (PBMCs), taken before the fourth cycle of nivolumab. The receptors originated from a human donor with classical Hodgkin lymphoma.

V is TRBV25-1 and J is TRBJ1-2; a possible D gene is TRBD1 (6 bases). Looked up from germline, CDR1 is MGHDK and CDR2 is SYGVNS. The CDR3 is made up of 13 amino acids. V was pared by 5 bases and J by 4 bases, with 11 bases between. As DNA, the CDR3 is TGTGCCAGCAGTCCCACAGGGCCCTATGGCTACACCTTC. Translation: CASSPTGPYGYTF.

This chain joins TRBV6-5 and TRBJ1-6; a possible D gene is TRBD1 (6 bases). Germline values: CDR1 MNHEY, CDR2 SVGAGI. CDR3 size: 14 residues. V lost 6 bases and J lost 10, with 16 bases in between. The CDR3, as DNA: TGTGCCAGCAGCGGAGGGGGTCCTAGCTCACCCCTCCACTTT. It encodes CASSGGGPSSPLHF.

The chain links TRBV28 to TRBJ2-6, with D perhaps assigned TRBD1 or TRBD2 (6 bases each). The germline CDR1 and CDR2 sequences are MDHEN and SYDVKM. The CDR3 covers 17 residues. Trimming pared 3 bases from V and 4 bases from J, leaving 16 bases between. CDR3 amino acids: CASSFRRGAPGANVLTF. The CDR3 nucleotides read TGTGCCAGCAGTTTCAGGAGGGGGGCTCCCGGGGCCAACGTCCTGACTTTC.

The chain couples TRBV6-1 to TRBJ1-5, with D uncertain. CDR1 and CDR2 from the germline V gene are MNHNS and SASEGT. V lost 2 bases and J 1 base, leaving 12 bases between the germline ends. The CDR3 runs to 16 residues. CDR3 coding DNA: TGTGCCAGCAGTGAACGGCTGAGCGCCAGCAATCAGCCCCAGCATTTT. It encodes CASSERLSASNQPQHF.

The chain joins TRBV27 to TRBJ1-5, with 11 bases identical to TRBD1. The J segment lost 7 bases and the V segment lost 10 bases, leaving 9 bases of the junction unmatched. CDR3 length equals 14 residues. Germline V CDR1 and CDR2: MNHEY, SMNVEV (reference sequence). This CDR3 is CATRGQGGDQPQHF. The CDR3 DNA sequence: TGTGCCACCAGGGGACAGGGGGGAGACCAGCCCCAGCATTTT.

The chain recombines TRBV9 with TRBJ2-1; D gene uncertain. This CDR3 has 17 amino acids. Trimming removed 3 bases at V and 0 bases at J, with 16 bases between. Germline V gene data show CDR1 as SGDLS and CDR2 as YYNGEE. CDR3 nucleotide sequence: TGTGCCAGCAGCGGTCAAGGGCGCCCCAGCTCCTACAATGAGCAGTTCTTC. It is translated as CASSGQGRPSSYNEQFF. The complete variable domain, with remaining parts taken from reference TRBV9 and TRBJ2-1, reads DSGVTQTPKHLITATGQRVTLRCSPRSGDLSVYWYQQSLDQGLQFLIQYYNGEERAKGNILERFSAQQFPDLHSELNLSSLELGDSALYFCASSGQGRPSSYNEQFFGPGTRLTVL.

This chain links TRBV4-3 with TRBJ2-2; D remains unclear. The CDR3 contains 16 residues. Per germline, CDR1 LGHNA and CDR2 YSLEER. V dropped 0 bases and J dropped 4 bases, with 12 bases sitting between them. The CDR3 coding sequence is TGCGCCAGCAGCCAAGATCAAAGGGTCGGCACCGGGGAGCTGTTTTTT. This sequence encodes CASSQDQRVGTGELFF.

The chain recombines TRBV9 with TRBJ2-2; 8 bases align to TRBD1. The germline V gene encodes CDR1 SGDLS and CDR2 YYNGEE. Germline trimming cut 3 bases from V and 1 base from J; bases unmatched to any gene: 2. The CDR3 covers 15 residues. The DNA of the CDR3 is TGTGCCAGCAGCGCCACAGGGGGGAACACCGGGGAGCTGTTTTTT. It specifies CASSATGGNTGELFF.

V gene TRBV27 combines with J gene TRBJ2-7, with TRBD2 matching over 11 bases. The germline CDR1 and CDR2 sequences are MNHEY and SMNVEV (reference sequence). The CDR3 consists of 17 residues. V lost 2 bases and J lost 3; bases outside the gene matches: 9. In DNA, the CDR3 is TGTGCCAGCAGTTTAGGGATTACTAGCGGGAGATTCTACGAGCAGTACTTC. The encoded protein is CASSLGITSGRFYEQYF.

This chain connects TRBV2 to TRBJ2-3; no clear D. V gave up 7 bases and J gave up 2 bases, with 16 bases separating them. Germline values: CDR1 SNHLY, CDR2 FYNNEI. The CDR3 covers 15 residues. The DNA for the CDR3 is TGTGCCAGCACCCTTGAGACAACATCCACAGATACGCAGTATTTT. It translates to CASTLETTSTDTQYF. The full variable domain, with the rest looked up from reference TRBV2 and TRBJ2-3, is EPEVTQTPSHQVTQMGQEVILRCVPISNHLYFYWYRQILGQKVEFLVSFYNNEISEKSEIFDDQFSVERPDGSNFTLKIRSTKLEDSAMYFCASTLETTSTDTQYFGPGTRLTVL.

The table lists this clone with a count of one. A junction boundary mismatches the germline segment, possibly from a read error. This chain uses TRBV2 with TRBJ2-5; D uncertain. The J call could be wrong; TRBJ2-7 is a better fit for the DNA end. Germline CDR1 reads SNHLY; CDR2 reads FYNNEI. CDR3 length: 14 residues. CDR3: CASREDTWSYEQYF. The CDR3, as DNA: TGTGCCAGCAGGGAAGATACGTGGTCCTACGAGCAGTACTTC.

V and J are TRBV19 and TRBJ2-7, with TRBD1 matching over 7 bases. The length of the CDR3 is 15 residues. Germline CDR1 reads LNHDA; CDR2 reads SQIVND (reference sequence). Trimming at V came to 4 bases and at J to 2 bases, leaving 8 bases not matched to a gene. The CDR3 reads CASSNRQGETYEQYF. The CDR3 nucleotides read TGTGCCAGTAGTAACCGACAGGGCGAAACCTACGAGCAGTACTTC.

This chain links TRBV5-1 with TRBJ2-7, with 11 nucleotides matching TRBD1. J was trimmed by 2 bases and V by 6 bases; bases with no gene match: 4. Germline CDR1 is SGHRS and CDR2 is YFSETQ. The CDR3 totals 14 residues. The CDR3 here is CASTGQGATYEQYF. CDR3 sequence (DNA): TGCGCCAGCACAGGACAGGGGGCCACCTACGAGCAGTACTTC.

The V and J genes are TRBV6-5 and TRBJ1-1; tentatively, D is TRBD1 (5 bases). With 2 bases removed from V and 1 base from J, the gap between germline ends came to 8 bases. The V gene's germline CDR1 is MNHEY and CDR2 SVGAGI. This CDR3 comprises 14 residues. The CDR3 bases are TGTGCCAGCAGTTACGCTACAGGGAACACTGAAGCTTTCTTT. Protein product: CASSYATGNTEAFF.

The chain is built from TRBV7-3 and TRBJ2-3; 11 bases fit TRBD2. J was trimmed by 7 bases and V by 5 bases; bases with no gene match: 8. Germline V gene sequence: CDR1 SGHTA, CDR2 FQGTGA. The CDR3 spans 15 residues. The CDR3 bases are TGTGCCAGCAGCAAGTTTAGCGGGGGGGCAAATACGCAGTATTTT. Translating gives CASSKFSGGANTQYF.

This chain links TRBV11-3 with TRBJ2-7, with D unclear. V lost 0 bases to trimming and J lost 8 bases, with 14 bases between them. CDR3 length: 14 residues. Germline V gene lookup returns CDR1 SGHNT and CDR2 YENEEA. The CDR3 region is CASSLEASSPKQYF. The CDR3 nucleotides are TGTGCCAGCAGCTTAGAGGCCAGCTCCCCGAAGCAGTACTTC.

The chain recombines TRBV6-1 with TRBJ1-2; weak D call: TRBD1 (5 bases). The V and J ends lost 7 bases and 4 bases respectively, with 13 bases between them. The CDR3 consists of 13 residues. The germline CDR1 and CDR2 sequences are MNHNS and SASEGT. The CDR3, as DNA: TGTGCCAGCACCGAGACAGAACCCTATGGCTACACCTTC. Amino acid sequence: CASTETEPYGYTF.

The chain is built from TRBV9 and TRBJ1-4, with D tentatively TRBD1 (6 bases). CDR1 is SGDLS, CDR2 YYNGEE, per germline. This CDR3 is 15 amino acids long. Trimming shortened V by 0 bases and J by 2 bases, and 8 bases separated the two germline ends. CDR3 coding DNA: TGTGCCAGCAGCGTAGCGGGGGCGACTAATGAAAAACTGTTTTTT. It is translated as CASSVAGATNEKLFF.

The V and J genes are TRBV6-5 and TRBJ2-6, with 7 bases aligning to TRBD1. The J segment lost 13 bases and the V segment lost 0 bases, leaving 6 bases of the junction unmatched. This CDR3 has 14 amino acids. CDR1 MNHEY and CDR2 SVGAGI come from the germline V gene. CDR3 nucleotide sequence: TGTGCCAGCAGTTACTCGCCCGACAGGGTAGTCCTGACTTTC. Protein product: CASSYSPDRVVLTF.

V gene TRBV6-4 combines with J gene TRBJ2-5; 9 bases agree with TRBD1. Germline V gene data show CDR1 as MRHNA and CDR2 as SNTAGT. The CDR3 covers 13 residues. Trimming removed 3 bases from V and 4 bases from J; junction bases left unmatched: 0. CDR3 coding DNA: TGTGCCAGCAGTGAGGACAGGGGAGAGACCCAGTACTTC. It translates to CASSEDRGETQYF.